This T cell receptor (beta chain) was obtained from a study of blood T cell repertoires in COVID-19. Study-wide context: Researchers got acute and convalescent COVID-19 samples from the United States, Italy and Spain.

CDR3 size: 12 residues. In germline, CDR1 is GTSNPN, CDR2 SVGIG (reference sequence). Unmatched junction bases numbered 10, after V lost 8 bases and J lost 8 bases. The Seattle patients joined while their infection was active and were tracked longitudinally afterward. Profiled with immunoSEQ multiplex PCR; TCRdb holds only in-frame clones, not every one. The sample lists about 340,000 clones, approximately 91% occurring once. This clone appeared a single time. This sequence was found in a woman between 65 and 79 years old with COVID-19, enrolled during active disease. The chain recombines TRBV30 with TRBJ1-2; 8 nucleotides align to TRBD1. The sample was peripheral blood. The CDR3 nucleotides read TGTGCCGTCCAGGGGGCAGGGGAAGGCTACACCTTC. It translates to CAVQGAGEGYTF.